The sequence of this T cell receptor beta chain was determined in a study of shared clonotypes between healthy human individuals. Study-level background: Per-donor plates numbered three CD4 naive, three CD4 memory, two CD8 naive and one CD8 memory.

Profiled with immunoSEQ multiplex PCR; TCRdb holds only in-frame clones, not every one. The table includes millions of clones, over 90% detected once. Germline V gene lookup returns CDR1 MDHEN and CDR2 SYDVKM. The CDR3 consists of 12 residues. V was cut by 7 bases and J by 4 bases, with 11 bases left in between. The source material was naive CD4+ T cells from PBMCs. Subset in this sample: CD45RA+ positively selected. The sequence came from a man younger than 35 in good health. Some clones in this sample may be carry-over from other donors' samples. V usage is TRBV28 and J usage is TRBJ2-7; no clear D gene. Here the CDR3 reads CASTTLGYEQYF. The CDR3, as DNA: TGTGCCAGCACTACCCTGGGATACGAGCAGTACTTC.